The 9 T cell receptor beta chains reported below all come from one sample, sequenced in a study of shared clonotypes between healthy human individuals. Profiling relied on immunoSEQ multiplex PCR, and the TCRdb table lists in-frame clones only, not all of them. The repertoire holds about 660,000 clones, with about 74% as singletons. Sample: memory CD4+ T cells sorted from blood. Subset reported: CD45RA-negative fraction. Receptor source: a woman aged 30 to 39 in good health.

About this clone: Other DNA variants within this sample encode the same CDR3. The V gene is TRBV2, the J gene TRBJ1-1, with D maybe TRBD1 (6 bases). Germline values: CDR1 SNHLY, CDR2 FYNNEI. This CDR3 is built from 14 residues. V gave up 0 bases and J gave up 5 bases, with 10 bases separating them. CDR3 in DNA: TGTGCCAGCAGTGAAGCCGGGGGGCGTACTGAAGCTTTCTTT. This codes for CASSEAGGRTEAFF.

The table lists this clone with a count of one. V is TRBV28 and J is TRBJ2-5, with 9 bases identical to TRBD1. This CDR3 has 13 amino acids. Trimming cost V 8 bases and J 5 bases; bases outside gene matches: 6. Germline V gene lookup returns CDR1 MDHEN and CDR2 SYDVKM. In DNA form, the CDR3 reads TGTGCCAGCCGAAACAGGGGGCCTGAGACCCAGTACTTC. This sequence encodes CASRNRGPETQYF.

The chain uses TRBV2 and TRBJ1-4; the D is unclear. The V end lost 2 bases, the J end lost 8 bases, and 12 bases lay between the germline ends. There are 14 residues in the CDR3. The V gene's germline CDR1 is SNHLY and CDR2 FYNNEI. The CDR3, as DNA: TGTGCCAGCAGTGAATTTAGCGGAGGGGAAAAACTGTTTTTT. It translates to CASSEFSGGEKLFF. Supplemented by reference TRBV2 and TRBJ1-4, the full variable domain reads EPEVTQTPSHQVTQMGQEVILRCVPISNHLYFYWYRQILGQKVEFLVSFYNNEISEKSEIFDDQFSVERPDGSNFTLKIRSTKLEDSAMYFCASSEFSGGEKLFFGSGTQLSVL.

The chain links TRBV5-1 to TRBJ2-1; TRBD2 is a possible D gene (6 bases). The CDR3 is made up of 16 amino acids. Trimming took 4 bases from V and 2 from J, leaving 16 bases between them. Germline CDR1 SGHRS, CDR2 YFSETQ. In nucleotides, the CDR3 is TGCGCCAGCAGCCCTCAAGCAGGGACTGCCTACAATGAGCAGTTCTTC. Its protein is CASSPQAGTAYNEQFF.

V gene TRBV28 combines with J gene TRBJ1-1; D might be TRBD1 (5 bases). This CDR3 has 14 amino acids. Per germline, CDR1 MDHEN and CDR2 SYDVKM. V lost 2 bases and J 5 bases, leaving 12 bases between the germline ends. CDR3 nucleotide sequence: TGTGCCAGCAGTTTACTACAGGTCCCTACTGAAGCTTTCTTT. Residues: CASSLLQVPTEAFF.

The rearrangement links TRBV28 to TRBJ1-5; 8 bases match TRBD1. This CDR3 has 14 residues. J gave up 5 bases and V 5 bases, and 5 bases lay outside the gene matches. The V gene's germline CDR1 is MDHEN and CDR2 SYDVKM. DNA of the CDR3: TGTGCCAGCAGTCCAGGGGGCGGCGATCAGCCCCAGCATTTT. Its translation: CASSPGGGDQPQHF.

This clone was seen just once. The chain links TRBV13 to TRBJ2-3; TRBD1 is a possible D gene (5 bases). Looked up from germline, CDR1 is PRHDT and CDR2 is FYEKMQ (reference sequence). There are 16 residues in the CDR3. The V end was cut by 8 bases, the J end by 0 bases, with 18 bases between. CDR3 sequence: CASSVWGGQSTDTQYF. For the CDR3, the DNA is TGTGCCAGCTCGGTCTGGGGCGGTCAGAGCACAGATACGCAGTATTTT. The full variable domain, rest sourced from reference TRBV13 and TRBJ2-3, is AAGVIQSPRHLIKEKRETATLKCYPIPRHDTVYWYQQGPGQDPQFLISFYEKMQSDKGSIPDRFSAQQFSDYHSELNMSSLELGDSALYFCASSVWGGQSTDTQYFGPGTRLTVL.

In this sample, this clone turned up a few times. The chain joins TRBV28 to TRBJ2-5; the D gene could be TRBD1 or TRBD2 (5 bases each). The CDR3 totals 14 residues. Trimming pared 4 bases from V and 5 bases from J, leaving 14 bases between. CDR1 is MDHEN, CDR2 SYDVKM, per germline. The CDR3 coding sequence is TGTGCCAGCAGTTCGCAGGGAGTTGGGGAGACCCAGTACTTC. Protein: CASSSQGVGETQYF.

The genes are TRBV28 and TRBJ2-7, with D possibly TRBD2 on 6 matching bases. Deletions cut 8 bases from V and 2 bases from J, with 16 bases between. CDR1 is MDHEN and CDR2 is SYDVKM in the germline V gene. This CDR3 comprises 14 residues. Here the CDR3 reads CASGSIAVPYEQYF. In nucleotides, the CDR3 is TGTGCCAGCGGCTCAATAGCGGTTCCCTACGAGCAGTACTTC.